This record looks at one TCR beta chain sequence and its context. Antigen specificity is unknown. These data belong to a study of identical twins. Study-level findings and limits: Models underestimated how often monozygotic twins shared out-of-frame TCR alpha. Conclusions relied on cross-sectional statistical analysis, not following the same donors.

Germline CDR1 is LNHNV and CDR2 is YYDKDF (reference sequence). CDR3 length: 15 residues. The V segment lost 0 bases and the J segment 9 bases; nucleotides outside the gene matches: 7. TCRdb re-called the 5' RACE reads through MiXCR, storing one row per CDR3 protein. The profile shows hundreds of thousands of distinct CDR3 sequences, 9% to 15% of them singletons. Separately, the same data were catalogued under a study of yellow fever vaccine responses in identical twins.

J is TRBJ2-1 and V is TRBV15, with TRBD2 identical over 8 bases. The sequencing sample was made of PBMCs. This clonotype was sampled from a woman aged 18-29 years in good health. DNA for the CDR3: TGTGCCACCAGCAGAGATCGTGCGGGGGGTGGTGAGCAGTTCTTC. Amino acids: CATSRDRAGGGEQFF.